This entry is about one T cell receptor (beta chain). The data derive from a study of blood T cell repertoires in COVID-19. Study context: Donors in the United States, Italy and Spain gave samples during acute or convalescent COVID-19. Sources were T cells, B-cell-depleted T cells, or PBMCs; the material itself was cDNA or gDNA.

Trimming cost V 8 bases and J 0 bases, with 14 bases left between them. Per the germline V gene, CDR1 is MNHEY and CDR2 is SVGAGI. This CDR3 comprises 15 residues. Original processing notes: Using reference gene primer amplification, nucleated cell counts were estimated. TCRdb keeps only in-frame clones here, not all; method: immunoSEQ multiplex PCR. For V, J and clone size, that table is used; D and trimming come from the DNA. The table lists 250,000 to 350,000 clones, approximately 84% of them singletons, with more than 1.1% in the top ten. While infection was still active, Seattle patients were enrolled and then followed longitudinally.

This receptor was taken from a human donor with COVID-19, enrolled during active disease. The donor label of this sample is uncertain. Sequenced input: peripheral blood. The chain links TRBV6-5 to TRBJ1-3; D is unclear. The CDR3 loop is CASAAGRGSGNTIYF. CDR3 coding DNA: TGTGCCAGCGCGGCAGGACGGGGCTCTGGAAACACCATATATTTT.